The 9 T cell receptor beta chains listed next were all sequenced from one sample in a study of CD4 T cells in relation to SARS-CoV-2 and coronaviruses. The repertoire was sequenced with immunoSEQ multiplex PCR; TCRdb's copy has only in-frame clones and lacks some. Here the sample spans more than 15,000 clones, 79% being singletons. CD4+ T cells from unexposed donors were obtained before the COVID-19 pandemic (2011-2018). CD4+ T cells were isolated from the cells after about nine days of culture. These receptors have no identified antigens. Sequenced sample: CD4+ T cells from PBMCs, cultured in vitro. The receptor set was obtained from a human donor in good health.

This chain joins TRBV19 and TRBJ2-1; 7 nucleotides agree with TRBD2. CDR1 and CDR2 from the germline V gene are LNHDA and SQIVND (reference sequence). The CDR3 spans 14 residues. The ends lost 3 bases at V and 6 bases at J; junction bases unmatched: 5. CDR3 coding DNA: TGTGCCAGTAGTATTTCTGCTAGCGGCAATGAGCAGTTCTTC. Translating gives CASSISASGNEQFF.

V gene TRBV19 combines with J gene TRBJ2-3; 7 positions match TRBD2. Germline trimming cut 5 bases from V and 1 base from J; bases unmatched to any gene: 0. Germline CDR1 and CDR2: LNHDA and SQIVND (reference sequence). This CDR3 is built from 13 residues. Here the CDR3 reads CASSLAGTDTQYF. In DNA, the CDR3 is TGTGCCAGTAGTCTAGCGGGCACAGATACGCAGTATTTT. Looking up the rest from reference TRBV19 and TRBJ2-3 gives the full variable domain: DGGITQSPKYLFRKEGQNVTLSCEQNLNHDAMYWYRQDPGQGLRLIYYSQIVNDFQKGDIAEGYSVSREKKESFPLTVTSAQKNPTAFYLCASSLAGTDTQYFGPGTRLTVL.

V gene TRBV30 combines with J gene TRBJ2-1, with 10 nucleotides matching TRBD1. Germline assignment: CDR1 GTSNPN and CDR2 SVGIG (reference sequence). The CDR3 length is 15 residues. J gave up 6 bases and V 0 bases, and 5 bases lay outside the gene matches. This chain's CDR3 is CAWSVPGQGINEQFF. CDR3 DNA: TGTGCCTGGAGTGTACCGGGACAGGGGATCAATGAGCAGTTCTTC.

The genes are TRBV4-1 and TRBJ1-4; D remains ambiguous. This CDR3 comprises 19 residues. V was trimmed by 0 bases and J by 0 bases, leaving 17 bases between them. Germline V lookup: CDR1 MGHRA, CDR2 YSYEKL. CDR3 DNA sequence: TGCGCCAGCAGCCAAGAGCGTAATTTGGTGGCAGCAACTAATGAAAAACTGTTTTTT. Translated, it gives CASSQERNLVAATNEKLFF.

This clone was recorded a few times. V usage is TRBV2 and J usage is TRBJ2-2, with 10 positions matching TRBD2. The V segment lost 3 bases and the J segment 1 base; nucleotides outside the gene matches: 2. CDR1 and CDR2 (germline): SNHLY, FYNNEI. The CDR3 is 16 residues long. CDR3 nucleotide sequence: TGTGCCAGCAGTGAGTGGACTAGCGGGAACACCGGGGAGCTGTTTTTT. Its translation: CASSEWTSGNTGELFF.

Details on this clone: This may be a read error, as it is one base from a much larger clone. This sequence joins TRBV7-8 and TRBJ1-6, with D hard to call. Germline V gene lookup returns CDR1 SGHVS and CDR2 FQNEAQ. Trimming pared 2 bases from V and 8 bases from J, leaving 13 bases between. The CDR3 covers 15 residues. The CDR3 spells CASSLTAGRDSPLHF. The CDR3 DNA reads TGTGCCAGCAGCTTAACCGCCGGTAGGGATTCACCCCTCCACTTT. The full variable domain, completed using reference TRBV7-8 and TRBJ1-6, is GAGVSQSPRYKVAKRGQDVALRCDPISGHVSLFWYQQALGQGPEFLTYFQNEAQLDKSGLPSDRFFAERPEGSVSTLKIQRTQQEDSAVYLCASSLTAGRDSPLHFGNGTRLTVT.

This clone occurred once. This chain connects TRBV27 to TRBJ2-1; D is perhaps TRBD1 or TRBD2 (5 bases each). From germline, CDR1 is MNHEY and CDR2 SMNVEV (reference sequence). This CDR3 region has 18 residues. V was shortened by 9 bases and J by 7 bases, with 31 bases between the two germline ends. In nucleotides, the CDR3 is TGTGCCAGGACCCAAAACCAGGATTCGAGGGAGTGGGGGAATGAGCAGTTCTTC. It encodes CARTQNQDSREWGNEQFF.

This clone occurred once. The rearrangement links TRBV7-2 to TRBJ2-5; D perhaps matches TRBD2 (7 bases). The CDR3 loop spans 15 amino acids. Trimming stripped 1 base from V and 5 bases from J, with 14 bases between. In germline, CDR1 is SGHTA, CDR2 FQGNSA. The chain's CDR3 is CASSLVRGAAETQYF. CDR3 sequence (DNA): TGTGCCAGCAGCTTAGTTCGGGGGGCGGCGGAGACCCAGTACTTC. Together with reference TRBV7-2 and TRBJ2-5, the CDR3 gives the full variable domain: GAGVSQSPSNKVTEKGKDVELRCDPISGHTALYWYRQSLGQGLEFLIYFQGNSAPDKSGLPSDRFSAERTGGSVSTLTIQRTQQEDSAVYLCASSLVRGAAETQYFGPGTRLLVL.

The CDR3 DNA sequence: TGTGCCAGCTCACCACGGGCAGGGGGCCCGGCCGGCAATCAGCCCCAGCATTTT. Translation gives CASSPRAGGPAGNQPQHF. The chain uses TRBV18 and TRBJ1-5, with 8 positions matching TRBD1. This CDR3 region has 18 residues. V lost 1 base to trimming and J lost 2 bases; unmatched junction nucleotides: 10. The V gene's germline CDR1 is KGHSH and CDR2 LQKENI.